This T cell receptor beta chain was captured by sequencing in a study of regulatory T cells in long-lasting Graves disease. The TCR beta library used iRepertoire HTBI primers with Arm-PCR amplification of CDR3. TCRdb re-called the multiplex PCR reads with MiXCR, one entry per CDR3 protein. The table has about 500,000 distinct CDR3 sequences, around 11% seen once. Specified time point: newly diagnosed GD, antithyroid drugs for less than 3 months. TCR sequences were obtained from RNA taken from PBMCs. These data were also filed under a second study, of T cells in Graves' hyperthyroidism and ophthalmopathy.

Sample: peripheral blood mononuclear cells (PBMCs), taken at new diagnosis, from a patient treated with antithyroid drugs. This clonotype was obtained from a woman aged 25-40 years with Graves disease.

CDR3 amino acids: CSAKGNQETQYF. The CDR3 DNA follows: TGCAGCGCTAAGGGGAACCAAGAGACCCAGTACTTC. J is TRBJ2-5 and V is TRBV29-1, with TRBD1 as a possible D gene (5 bases). The CDR3 has 12 amino acids. Trimming cost V 7 bases and J 0 bases, with 9 bases left between them. Germline lookup yields CDR1 SQVTM and CDR2 ANQGSEA. The full variable domain, completed using reference TRBV29-1 and TRBJ2-5, is SAVISQKPSRDICQRGTSLTIQCQVDSQVTMMFWYRQQPGQSLTLIATANQGSEATYESGFVIDKFPISRPNLTFSTLTVSNMSPEDSSIYLCSAKGNQETQYFGPGTRLLVL.